The 6 T cell receptor beta chains below were found in one sample sequenced in a study of blood T cell repertoires in COVID-19. Measured with immunoSEQ multiplex PCR; TCRdb has only the in-frame clones, and not every one. The sample holds about 190,000 clones, about four fifths seen once. Material: peripheral blood. All receptors come from a man between 60 and 70 years old with acute or convalescent COVID-19.

J is TRBJ1-4 and V is TRBV7-2, with 9 nucleotides matching TRBD1. V was clipped by 5 bases and J by 0 bases; unmatched bases: 4. The V gene's germline CDR1 is SGHTA and CDR2 FQGNSA. The CDR3 is 16 amino acids. As DNA, the CDR3 is TGTGCCAGCAGCCCTCGGACAGGGGCAACTAATGAAAAACTGTTTTTT. Its protein is CASSPRTGATNEKLFF.

J is TRBJ1-1 and V is TRBV5-1; D is unclear. The V and J ends lost 2 bases and 2 bases respectively, with 10 bases between them. Germline V gene lookup returns CDR1 SGHRS and CDR2 YFSETQ. This CDR3 comprises 14 residues. The CDR3 bases are TGCGCCAGCAGCTTTTTACTCGGTAACACTGAAGCTTTCTTT. It translates to CASSFLLGNTEAFF.

This clone showed up just once. The rearrangement uses TRBV6-1 and TRBJ2-3; TRBD1 is a possible D gene (5 bases). The V and J ends lost 8 bases and 2 bases respectively, with 11 bases between them. The germline V gene has CDR1 MNHNS and CDR2 SASEGT. The CDR3 runs 13 residues. The CDR3 DNA sequence: TGTGCCAGCGGGGCGTTCTCCACAGATACGCAGTATTTT. This codes for CASGAFSTDTQYF.

This clone appeared a few times. The rearrangement links TRBV9 to TRBJ1-2; D is undetermined. CDR1 is SGDLS and CDR2 is YYNGEE in the germline V gene. Trimming took off 0 bases at V and 4 bases at J, with 7 bases between the two ends. This CDR3 comprises 13 residues. CDR3 DNA sequence: TGTGCCAGCAGCGTAGCTTACAGCTATGGCTACACCTTC. This sequence encodes CASSVAYSYGYTF.

The chain recombines TRBV18 with TRBJ2-7, with D tentatively TRBD2 (6 bases). Trimming stripped 3 bases from V and 3 bases from J, with 12 bases between. The length of the CDR3 is 14 residues. Per the germline V gene, CDR1 is KGHSH and CDR2 is LQKENI. The CDR3 DNA reads TGTGCCAGCTCACCCCCGACCGGGGGCTACGAGCAGTACTTC. Translation: CASSPPTGGYEQYF.

This clone was recorded a few times. The chain carries TRBV3-1 (or the pseudogene TRBV3-2) and TRBJ2-7, with 9 bases that match TRBD1. The V gene end was trimmed by 5 bases and the J gene end by 1 base; junction bases not matched to a gene: 6. CDR1 and CDR2 (germline): LGHDT, YNNKEL (reference sequence). The CDR3 extends over 15 amino acids. CDR3 nucleotide sequence: TGTGCCAGCAGCGCATGGGACAGGGCTTCCTACGAGCAGTACTTC. Translated, it gives CASSAWDRASYEQYF.